These 22 T cell receptor beta chains share one sample of origin, sequenced in a study of blood T cell repertoires in COVID-19. Here immunoSEQ multiplex PCR was the method, and the copy in TCRdb shows in-frame clones only, minus some. The table lists about 59,000 clones, almost 80% of them singletons, with roughly 12% in the top ten. Sequencing was performed on peripheral blood. The receptor set was obtained from a man older than 75 with acute or convalescent COVID-19.

The rearrangement uses TRBV10-3 and TRBJ2-3, with TRBD2 matching over 7 bases. Germline V CDR1 and CDR2: ENHRY, SYGVKD. The CDR3 has 15 residues. J lost 3 bases, V lost 10 bases, and 13 bases had no gene match. CDR3 bases: TGTGCCACCCAACCACGGGGGGATGGGACAGATACGCAGTATTTT. This encodes CATQPRGDGTDTQYF.

This chain connects TRBV19 to TRBJ2-3; 8 bases match TRBD2. The V gene's germline CDR1 is LNHDA and CDR2 SQIVND (reference sequence). The CDR3 loop spans 15 amino acids. With 2 bases clipped from V and 3 bases from J, the junction kept 4 bases outside the gene matches. CDR3 sequence: CASSIRGGDTDTQYF. CDR3 DNA: TGTGCCAGTAGTATACGGGGGGGCGATACAGATACGCAGTATTTT.

V usage is TRBV19 and J usage is TRBJ2-7; 7 bases fit TRBD2. With 6 bases clipped from V and 5 bases from J, the junction kept 7 bases outside the gene matches. This CDR3 region has 13 residues. Looked up from germline, CDR1 is LNHDA and CDR2 is SQIVND (reference sequence). As DNA, the CDR3 is TGTGCCAGTAGGGGTAGGGGAGGGGACGAGCAGTACTTC. Protein sequence: CASRGRGGDEQYF.

The J gene is TRBJ2-1, the V gene TRBV5-6, with 15 bases aligning to TRBD2. This CDR3 comprises 18 residues. V shed 3 bases, J shed 0 bases, and the junction held 4 bases outside the gene matches. Germline lookup yields CDR1 SGHDT and CDR2 YYEEEE. The CDR3 nucleotides are TGTGCCAGCAGCTCCGGGACTAGCGGGGGGATCTCCTACAATGAGCAGTTCTTC. Protein: CASSSGTSGGISYNEQFF.

The chain combines TRBV29-1 with TRBJ2-3; a possible D gene is TRBD2 (6 bases). The CDR3 runs 14 residues. Trimming took 7 bases from V and 10 from J, leaving 24 bases between them. Germline CDR1 SQVTM, CDR2 ANQGSEA. CDR3 protein: CSANRNTGSGAQYF. CDR3 nucleotide sequence: TGCAGCGCCAATAGGAATACCGGGTCGGGGGCGCAGTATTTT.

The chain employs TRBV18 and TRBJ1-1, with TRBD1 matching over 7 bases. The junction had 2 bases not matched to a gene; V was cut back by 3 bases and J by 7 bases. Per germline, CDR1 KGHSH and CDR2 LQKENI. This CDR3 contains 12 residues. CDR3 DNA sequence: TGTGCCAGCTCACCCAGACAGGGTGAAGCTTTCTTT. Translation gives CASSPRQGEAFF.

As to this clone: Different DNA sequences within this sample yield the same CDR3. This sequence joins TRBV5-1 and TRBJ2-7, with D unclear. This CDR3 is 14 amino acids long. Per germline, CDR1 SGHRS and CDR2 YFSETQ. With 0 bases removed from V and 2 bases from J, the gap between germline ends came to 9 bases. Here the CDR3 reads CASSLAGGTYEQYF. For the CDR3, the DNA is TGCGCCAGCAGCTTGGCCGGCGGCACCTACGAGCAGTACTTC.

V gene TRBV2 combines with J gene TRBJ1-2; D not resolved. The CDR3 extends over 14 amino acids. In germline, CDR1 is SNHLY, CDR2 FYNNEI. V gave up 8 bases and J gave up 4 bases, with 17 bases separating them. Written as DNA, the CDR3 is TGTGCCAGCGGTCCGGGAACGGCCGCCTATGGCTACACCTTC. Amino acid sequence: CASGPGTAAYGYTF. Variable domain in full (rest from reference TRBV2 and TRBJ1-2): EPEVTQTPSHQVTQMGQEVILRCVPISNHLYFYWYRQILGQKVEFLVSFYNNEISEKSEIFDDQFSVERPDGSNFTLKIRSTKLEDSAMYFCASGPGTAAYGYTFGSGTRLTVV.

In its sample, this clone was seen a few times. This rearrangement joins TRBV7-9 to TRBJ1-3; D is undetermined. With 5 bases removed from V and 1 base from J, the gap between germline ends came to 3 bases. Germline CDR1 reads SEHNR; CDR2 reads FQNEAQ (reference sequence). The CDR3 has 12 amino acids. The CDR3 spells CASSPSGNTIYF. The CDR3 bases are TGTGCCAGCAGCCCTTCTGGAAACACCATATATTTT.

The rearrangement links TRBV7-2 to TRBJ2-3; 8 nucleotides line up with TRBD2. Germline V gene sequence: CDR1 SGHTA, CDR2 FQGNSA. Germline trimming cut 1 base from V and 3 bases from J; bases unmatched to any gene: 6. The CDR3 is 16 residues long. The DNA of the CDR3 is TGTGCCAGCAGCTTAGGACTAGCGTCTCTAACAGATACGCAGTATTTT. Encoded protein: CASSLGLASLTDTQYF.

The J gene is TRBJ2-7, the V gene TRBV6-6, with 9 bases matching TRBD1. J was trimmed by 9 bases and V by 4 bases; bases with no gene match: 4. Germline assignment: CDR1 MNHNY and CDR2 SVGAGI (reference sequence). The CDR3 contains 12 residues. CDR3 residues: CASSSGQGSQYF. The CDR3 DNA follows: TGTGCCAGCAGTTCGGGACAGGGCTCGCAGTACTTC.

The chain links TRBV7-2 to TRBJ2-5; D possibly corresponds to TRBD1 (5 bases). This CDR3 is 14 amino acids long. V was pared by 0 bases and J by 3 bases, with 8 bases between. Germline V CDR1 and CDR2: SGHTA, FQGNSA. The CDR3 protein is CASSLAIREETQYF. The DNA of the CDR3 is TGTGCCAGCAGCTTAGCGATCAGGGAAGAGACCCAGTACTTC.

This clone was recorded once. V gene TRBV6-6 combines with J gene TRBJ1-1; 7 bases match TRBD1. Germline CDR1 is MNHNY and CDR2 is SVGAGI (reference sequence). V shed 6 bases and J 2 bases; nucleotides not matched to a gene: 24. This CDR3 region has 20 residues. CDR3 region: CASSPLETPTGVRINTEAFF. DNA of the CDR3: TGTGCCAGCAGCCCCCTTGAGACCCCTACAGGGGTTCGGATAAACACTGAAGCTTTCTTT.

The chain employs TRBV10-3 and TRBJ1-2, with a tentative D call TRBD1 (6 bases). CDR1 and CDR2 from the germline V gene are ENHRY and SYGVKD. CDR3 length equals 15 residues. Trimming shortened V by 3 bases and J by 0 bases, and 11 bases separated the two germline ends. The CDR3 here is CAISDSDSTNYGYTF. CDR3 DNA: TGTGCCATCAGTGATTCGGACAGTACTAACTATGGCTACACCTTC.

The chain is built from TRBV24-1 and TRBJ2-2; perhaps TRBD2 as D (6 bases). Between the trimmed V and J ends, which lost 1 base and 1 base, there was a span of 9 bases. The CDR3 sequence is 16 residues long. Germline CDR1 and CDR2: KGHDR and SFDVKD. CDR3 sequence (DNA): TGTGCCACCAGTGATTTTGCGCGGGAGAACACCGGGGAGCTGTTTTTT. Protein sequence: CATSDFARENTGELFF.

The chain uses TRBV18 and TRBJ1-5, with TRBD1 matching 8 bases. CDR3 length: 13 amino acids. Trimming removed 4 bases from V and 9 bases from J; junction bases left unmatched: 5. The germline CDR1 and CDR2 sequences are KGHSH and LQKENI. The DNA for the CDR3 is TGTGCCAGCTCACTCGACAGGGGCCCGCCCCAGCATTTT. Protein product: CASSLDRGPPQHF.

The chain carries TRBV11-3 and TRBJ2-3; 8 bases match TRBD2. This CDR3 comprises 15 residues. With V trimmed by 0 bases and J by 4 bases, 3 bases remained unmatched. CDR1 and CDR2 from the germline V gene are SGHNT and YENEEA. CDR3 region: CASSLDGGAADTQYF. The CDR3 DNA reads as TGTGCCAGCAGCTTAGACGGGGGGGCGGCAGATACGCAGTATTTT.

The chain carries TRBV6-5 and TRBJ2-5; the D gene is possibly TRBD2 (5 bases). Germline CDR1 reads MNHEY; CDR2 reads SVGAGI. V was cut by 5 bases and J by 1 base, with 14 bases left in between. The CDR3 has 15 amino acids. CDR3 coding DNA: TGTGCCAGCAGTCCCGGGGAAGCGGCCCAAGAGACCCAGTACTTC. Residues: CASSPGEAAQETQYF.

This chain links TRBV2 with TRBJ1-2; perhaps TRBD1 as D (6 bases). The CDR3 has 13 amino acids. Germline V lookup: CDR1 SNHLY, CDR2 FYNNEI. V dropped 6 bases and J dropped 4 bases, with 12 bases sitting between them. Written as DNA, the CDR3 is TGTGCCAGCAGCGAACAGGGTTCCTATGGCTACACCTTC. It specifies CASSEQGSYGYTF.

This clone turned up a few times. This chain joins TRBV27 and TRBJ1-5; D is unclear. Germline V gives CDR1 MNHEY, CDR2 SMNVEV (reference sequence). V dropped 5 bases and J dropped 3 bases, with 17 bases sitting between them. The CDR3 loop spans 16 amino acids. CDR3 in amino acids: CASSHEGGGLNQPQHF. The CDR3 coding sequence is TGTGCCAGCAGTCACGAGGGTGGAGGGCTCAATCAGCCCCAGCATTTT.

The V and J genes are TRBV19 and TRBJ2-7; the match to TRBD2 covers 11 bases. The CDR3 runs to 14 residues. Looked up from germline, CDR1 is LNHDA and CDR2 is SQIVND (reference sequence). With V trimmed by 0 bases and J by 6 bases, 1 base remained unmatched. The CDR3 reads CASSIEGLAGEQYF. CDR3 sequence (DNA): TGTGCCAGTAGTATAGAAGGACTAGCGGGCGAGCAGTACTTC.

This chain's CDR3 is CASSLELNTEAFF. The CDR3 bases are TGTGCCAGCTCGTTAGAACTGAACACTGAAGCTTTCTTT. This chain joins TRBV6-5 and TRBJ1-1; unclear D gene. The germline V and J ends were trimmed by 8 bases and 0 bases, with 10 bases remaining between them. The germline V gene has CDR1 MNHEY and CDR2 SVGAGI. The CDR3 contains 13 residues.